Listed below are T cell receptor beta chains from one sample, sequenced in a study of T-cell memory formation after mild COVID-19. TCRdb itself ran the 5' RACE reads through MiXCR, one entry per CDR3 protein. Counted here are approximately 260,000 distinct CDR3 sequences, around 15% occurring once; the ten biggest clones make up 22%. The sample taken for sequencing was PBMCs or a T cell subset sorted from them (not recorded which). These receptors were collected from a man between 18 and 29 years old who had mild COVID-19 (a few samples of this study predate the infection). Cell type and time point are not known. Both conserved end residues are part of each CDR3. Fields, in order: J gene, V gene, D gene, CDR3 protein. A D gene is named only where the DNA matches it firmly.

TRBJ2-1	TRBV5-1	.	CASSLAPAGANEQFF
TRBJ2-2	TRBV4-3	.	CASSRRDWGELFF
TRBJ1-6	TRBV4-1	.	CASSHTIGDETSPLHF
TRBJ2-3	TRBV15	.	CATSRDMGPLNTQYF
TRBJ2-7	TRBV12-3/TRBV12-4	.	CASSLPYEQYF
TRBJ2-1	TRBV5-1	.	CASSLGGPGGPYNEQFF
TRBJ2-1	TRBV7-9	TRBD2	CASSFTGGDEQFF
TRBJ2-5	TRBV6-1	.	CASSEARGYGETQYF
TRBJ2-2	TRBV7-9	.	CASSPDTSNTGELFF
TRBJ2-6	TRBV3-1	.	CASARPGDGANVLTF
TRBJ2-2	TRBV6-5	.	CASSYLQMRTGELFF
TRBJ1-1	TRBV7-6	.	CASSLARRGGNTEAFF
TRBJ1-5	TRBV3-1	.	CASSQDSTNQPQHF
TRBJ2-7	TRBV29-1	.	CSVVVGAYEQYF